This T cell receptor beta chain was sequenced for a study of blood T cell repertoires in COVID-19. The wider study: COVID-19 samples, acute and convalescent, were from the United States, Italy and Spain. T cells, B-cell-depleted T cells, or PBMCs supplied cDNA or gDNA.

In germline, CDR1 is SGHVS, CDR2 FQNEAQ. CDR3 length: 16 amino acids. J gave up 0 bases and V 7 bases, and 10 bases lay outside the gene matches. As originally analysed: Reference gene primer amplification gave estimated nucleated cell counts. Sequenced by immunoSEQ multiplex PCR; TCRdb stores in-frame clones only, minus some. The DNA gave D and trimming, while V, J and clone size come from that table. The sample has 150,000 or so clones; roughly 93% are singletons. The chain joins TRBV7-8 to TRBJ1-1; the match to TRBD1 covers 8 bases. This sequence originates from a man aged 18 to 30 with acute or convalescent COVID-19. What was sequenced was peripheral blood. The CDR3: CASNYKADRVNTEAFF. As DNA, the CDR3 is TGTGCCAGCAATTATAAGGCGGACAGGGTGAACACTGAAGCTTTCTTT.